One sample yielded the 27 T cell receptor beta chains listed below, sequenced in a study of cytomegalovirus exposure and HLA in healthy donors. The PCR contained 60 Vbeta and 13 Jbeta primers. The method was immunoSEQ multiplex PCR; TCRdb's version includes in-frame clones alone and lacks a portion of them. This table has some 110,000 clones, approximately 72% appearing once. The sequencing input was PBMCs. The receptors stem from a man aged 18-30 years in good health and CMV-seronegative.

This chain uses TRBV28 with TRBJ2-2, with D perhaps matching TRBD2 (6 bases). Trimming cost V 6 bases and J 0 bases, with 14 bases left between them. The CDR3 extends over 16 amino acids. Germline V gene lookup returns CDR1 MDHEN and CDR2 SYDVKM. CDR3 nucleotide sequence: TGTGCCAGCAGGGCGCCTGGAGGGACGAACACCGGGGAGCTGTTTTTT. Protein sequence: CASRAPGGTNTGELFF.

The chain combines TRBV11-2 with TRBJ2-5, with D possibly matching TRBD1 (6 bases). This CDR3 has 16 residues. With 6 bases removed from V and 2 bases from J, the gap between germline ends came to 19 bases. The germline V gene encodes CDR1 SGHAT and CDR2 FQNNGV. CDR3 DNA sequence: TGTGCCAGCAGGGTCGACAGGTCCCCTATACAAGAGACCCAGTACTTC. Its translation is CASRVDRSPIQETQYF.

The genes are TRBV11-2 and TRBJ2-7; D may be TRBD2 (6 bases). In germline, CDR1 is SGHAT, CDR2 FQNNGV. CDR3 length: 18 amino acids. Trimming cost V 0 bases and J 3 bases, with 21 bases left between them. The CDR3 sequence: CASSLDVLGRGSNYEQYF. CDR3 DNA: TGTGCCAGCAGCTTAGATGTTCTGGGGCGGGGAAGCAACTACGAGCAGTACTTC.

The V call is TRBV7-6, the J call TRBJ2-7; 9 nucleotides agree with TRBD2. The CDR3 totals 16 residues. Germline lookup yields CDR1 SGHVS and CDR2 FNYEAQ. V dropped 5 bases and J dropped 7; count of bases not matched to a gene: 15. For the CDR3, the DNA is TGTGCCAGCAGCCGGATGGCGGGGGGGCCGTCTTCAGAGCAGTACTTC. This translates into CASSRMAGGPSSEQYF.

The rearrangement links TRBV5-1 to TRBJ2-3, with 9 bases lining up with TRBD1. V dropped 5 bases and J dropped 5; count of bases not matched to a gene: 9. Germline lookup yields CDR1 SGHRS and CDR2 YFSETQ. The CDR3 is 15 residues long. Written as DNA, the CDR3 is TGCGCCAGCAGTCCCCGACAGGGGGATAGAGATACGCAGTATTTT. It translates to CASSPRQGDRDTQYF.

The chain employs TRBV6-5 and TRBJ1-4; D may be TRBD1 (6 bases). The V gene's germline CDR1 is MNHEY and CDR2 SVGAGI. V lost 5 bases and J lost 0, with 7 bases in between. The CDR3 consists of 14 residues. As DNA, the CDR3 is TGTGCCAGCAGTGGACAGCCAACTAATGAAAAACTGTTTTTT. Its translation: CASSGQPTNEKLFF.

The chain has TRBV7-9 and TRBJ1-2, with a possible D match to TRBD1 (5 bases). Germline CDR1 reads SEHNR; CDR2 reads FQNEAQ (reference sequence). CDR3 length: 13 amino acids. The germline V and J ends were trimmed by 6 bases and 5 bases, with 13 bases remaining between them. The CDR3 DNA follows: TGTGCCAGCAGTACAGGTGTCGGGTATGGCTACACCTTC. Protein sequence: CASSTGVGYGYTF.

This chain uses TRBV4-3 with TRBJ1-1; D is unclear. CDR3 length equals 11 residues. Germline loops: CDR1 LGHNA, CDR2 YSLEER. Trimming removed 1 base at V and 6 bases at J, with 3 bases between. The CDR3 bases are TGCGCCAGCAGCCAAGGGCCTGAAGCTTTCTTT. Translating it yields CASSQGPEAFF.

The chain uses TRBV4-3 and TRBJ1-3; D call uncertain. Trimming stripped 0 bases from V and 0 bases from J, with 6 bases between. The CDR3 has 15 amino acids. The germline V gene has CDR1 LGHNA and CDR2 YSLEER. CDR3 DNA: TGCGCCAGCAGCCAAGATCGCGGCTCTGGAAACACCATATATTTT. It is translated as CASSQDRGSGNTIYF.

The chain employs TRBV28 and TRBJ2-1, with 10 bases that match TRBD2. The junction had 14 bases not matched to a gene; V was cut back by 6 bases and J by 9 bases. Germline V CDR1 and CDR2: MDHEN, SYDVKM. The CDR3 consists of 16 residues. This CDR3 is CASRSRAGGPAGEQFF. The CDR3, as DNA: TGTGCCAGCAGATCTCGAGCGGGAGGGCCTGCGGGTGAGCAGTTCTTC.

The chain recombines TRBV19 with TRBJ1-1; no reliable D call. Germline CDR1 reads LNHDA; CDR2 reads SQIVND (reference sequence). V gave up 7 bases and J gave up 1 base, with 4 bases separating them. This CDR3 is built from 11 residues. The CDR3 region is CASMANTEAFF. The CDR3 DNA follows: TGTGCCAGTATGGCGAACACTGAAGCTTTCTTT.

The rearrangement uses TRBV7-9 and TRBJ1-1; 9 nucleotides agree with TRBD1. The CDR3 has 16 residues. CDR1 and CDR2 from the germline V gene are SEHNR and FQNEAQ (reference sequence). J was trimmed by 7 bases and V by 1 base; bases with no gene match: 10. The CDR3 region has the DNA TGTGCCAGCAGCTTAGAGGCTATACAGGGGGCTGGTGAAGCTTTCTTT. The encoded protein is CASSLEAIQGAGEAFF.

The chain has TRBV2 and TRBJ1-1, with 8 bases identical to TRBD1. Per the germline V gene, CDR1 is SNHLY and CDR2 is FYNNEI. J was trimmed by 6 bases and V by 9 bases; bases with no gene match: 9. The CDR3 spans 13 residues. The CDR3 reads CARTADRVAEAFF. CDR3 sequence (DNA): TGTGCCAGGACAGCGGACAGGGTGGCTGAAGCTTTCTTT.

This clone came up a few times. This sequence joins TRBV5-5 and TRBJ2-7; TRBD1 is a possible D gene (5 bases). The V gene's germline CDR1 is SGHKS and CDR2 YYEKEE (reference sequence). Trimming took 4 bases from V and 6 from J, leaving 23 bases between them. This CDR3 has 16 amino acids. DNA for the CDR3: TGTGCCAGCAGCCGCTCGACAGTCGCTAACGTTGGCGAGCAGTACTTC. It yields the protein CASSRSTVANVGEQYF.

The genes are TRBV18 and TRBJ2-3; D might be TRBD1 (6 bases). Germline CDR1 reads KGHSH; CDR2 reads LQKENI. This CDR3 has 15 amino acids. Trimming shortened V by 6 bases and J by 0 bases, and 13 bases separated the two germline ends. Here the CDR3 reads CASSQNGQSTDTQYF. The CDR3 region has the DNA TGTGCCAGCTCTCAAAACGGACAGAGCACAGATACGCAGTATTTT.

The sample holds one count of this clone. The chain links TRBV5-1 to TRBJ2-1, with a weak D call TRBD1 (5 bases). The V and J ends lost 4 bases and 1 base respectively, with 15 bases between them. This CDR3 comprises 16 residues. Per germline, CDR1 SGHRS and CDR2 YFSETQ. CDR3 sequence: CASSRMGRASYNEQFF. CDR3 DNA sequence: TGCGCCAGCAGCCGAATGGGGCGCGCGTCCTACAATGAGCAGTTCTTC.

The CDR3 here is CASSRGLAYEQYF. CDR3 nucleotides: TGTGCCAGCAGCCGAGGACTGGCCTACGAGCAGTACTTC. The V gene is TRBV7-8, the J gene TRBJ2-7, with a tentative D call TRBD2 (5 bases). The CDR3 totals 13 residues. V shed 5 bases and J shed 2 bases, with 10 bases lying between them. Germline assignment: CDR1 SGHVS and CDR2 FQNEAQ.

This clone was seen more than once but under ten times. CDR3 DNA: TGTGCCAGCAGGTACGAACAGGGGGCCCATGGCTACACCTTC. Encoded protein: CASRYEQGAHGYTF. The chain has TRBV28 and TRBJ1-2, with TRBD1 matching 9 bases. Trimming at V came to 6 bases and at J to 6 bases, leaving 8 bases not matched to a gene. Germline CDR1 and CDR2: MDHEN and SYDVKM. The CDR3 totals 14 residues.

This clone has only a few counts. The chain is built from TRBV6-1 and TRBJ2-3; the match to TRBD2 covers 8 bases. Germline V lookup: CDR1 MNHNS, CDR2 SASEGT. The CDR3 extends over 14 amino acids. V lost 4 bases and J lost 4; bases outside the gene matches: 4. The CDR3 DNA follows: TGTGCCAGCAGTGCGGGGGGGCCCCCAGATACGCAGTATTTT. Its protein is CASSAGGPPDTQYF.

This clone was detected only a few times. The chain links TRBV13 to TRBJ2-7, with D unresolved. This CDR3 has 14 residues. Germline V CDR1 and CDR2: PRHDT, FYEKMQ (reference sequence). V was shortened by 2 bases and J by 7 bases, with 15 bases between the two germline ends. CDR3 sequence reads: CASSLSPLGREQYF. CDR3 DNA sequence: TGTGCCAGCAGCTTATCTCCCCTAGGAAGGGAGCAGTACTTC.

The CDR3 is CASNSYNTEAFF. The DNA for the CDR3 is TGTGCCAGCAACAGTTACAACACTGAAGCTTTCTTT. This chain uses TRBV2 with TRBJ1-1; no clear D. V shed 7 bases and J shed 2 bases, with 8 bases lying between them. The CDR3 spans 12 residues. The germline V gene has CDR1 SNHLY and CDR2 FYNNEI.

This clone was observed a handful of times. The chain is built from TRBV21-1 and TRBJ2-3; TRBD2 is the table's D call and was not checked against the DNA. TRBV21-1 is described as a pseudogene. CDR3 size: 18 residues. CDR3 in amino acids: CASTDRAERAGLTDTQYF. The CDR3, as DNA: TGTGCCAGCACCGACCGGGCAGAAAGAGCGGGGCTCACAGATACGCAGTATTTT.

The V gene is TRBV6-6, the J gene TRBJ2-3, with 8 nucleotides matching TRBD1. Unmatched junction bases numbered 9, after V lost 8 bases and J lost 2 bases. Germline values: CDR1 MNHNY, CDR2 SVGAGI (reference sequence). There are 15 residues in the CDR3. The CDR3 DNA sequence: TGTGCCAGCGGCCGGGACAGGCCCTACACAGATACGCAGTATTTT. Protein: CASGRDRPYTDTQYF.

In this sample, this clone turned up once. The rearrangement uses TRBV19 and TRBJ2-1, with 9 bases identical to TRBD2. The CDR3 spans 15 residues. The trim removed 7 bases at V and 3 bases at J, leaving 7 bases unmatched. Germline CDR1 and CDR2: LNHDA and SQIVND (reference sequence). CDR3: CASTLAGTNYNEQFF. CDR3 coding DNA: TGTGCCAGTACGCTAGCGGGAACCAACTACAATGAGCAGTTCTTC.

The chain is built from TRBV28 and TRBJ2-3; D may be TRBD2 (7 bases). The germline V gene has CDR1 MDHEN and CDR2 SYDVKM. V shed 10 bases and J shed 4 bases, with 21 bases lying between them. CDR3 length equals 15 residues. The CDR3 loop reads CATRGGRAISDTQYF. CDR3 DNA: TGTGCCACCAGAGGGGGGAGGGCCATTTCAGATACGCAGTATTTT.

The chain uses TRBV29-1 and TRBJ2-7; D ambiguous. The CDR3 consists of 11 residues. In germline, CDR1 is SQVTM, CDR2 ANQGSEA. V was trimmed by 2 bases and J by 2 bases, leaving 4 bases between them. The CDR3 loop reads CSVELAYEQYF. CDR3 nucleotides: TGCAGCGTTGAACTAGCCTACGAGCAGTACTTC.

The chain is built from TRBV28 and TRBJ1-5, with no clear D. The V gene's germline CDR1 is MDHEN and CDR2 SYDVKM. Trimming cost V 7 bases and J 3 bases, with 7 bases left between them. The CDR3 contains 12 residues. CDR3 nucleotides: TGTGCCAGCACCAGAAACAATCAGCCCCAGCATTTT. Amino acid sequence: CASTRNNQPQHF.